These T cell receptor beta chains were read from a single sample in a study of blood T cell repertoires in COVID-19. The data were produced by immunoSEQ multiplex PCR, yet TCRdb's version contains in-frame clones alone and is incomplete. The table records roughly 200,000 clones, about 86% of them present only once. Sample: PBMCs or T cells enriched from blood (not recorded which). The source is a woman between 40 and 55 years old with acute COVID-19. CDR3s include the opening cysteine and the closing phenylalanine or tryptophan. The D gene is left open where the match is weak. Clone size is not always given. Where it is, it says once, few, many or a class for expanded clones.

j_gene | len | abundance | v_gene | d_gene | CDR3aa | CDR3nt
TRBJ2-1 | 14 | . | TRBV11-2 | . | CASRKGGRYNEQFF | TGTGCCAGCCGAAAGGGAGGCCGTTACAATGAGCAGTTCTTC
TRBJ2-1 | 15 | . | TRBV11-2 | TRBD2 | CASGLVAPGGNEQFF | TGTGCCAGCGGACTAGTGGCCCCTGGGGGAAATGAGCAGTTCTTC
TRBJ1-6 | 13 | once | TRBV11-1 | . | CASRIGMVSPLHF | TGTGCCAGCAGAATCGGTATGGTCTCACCCCTCCACTTT
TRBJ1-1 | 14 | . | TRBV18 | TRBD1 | CASSPQGARTEAFF | TGTGCCAGCTCGCCCCAGGGGGCGAGGACTGAAGCTTTCTTT
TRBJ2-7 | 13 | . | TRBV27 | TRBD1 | CASRKQGAYEQYF | TGTGCCAGCAGGAAACAGGGGGCCTACGAGCAGTACTTC
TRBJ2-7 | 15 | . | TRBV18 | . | CASSPRPVGAAEQYF | TGTGCCAGCTCACCTAGGCCGGTGGGGGCCGCCGAGCAGTACTTC
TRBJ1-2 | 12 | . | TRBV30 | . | CAWSVRQGGYTF | TGTGCCTGGAGTGTACGCCAGGGTGGCTACACCTTC
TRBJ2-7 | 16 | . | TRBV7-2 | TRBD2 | CASSLTTGGLSYEQYF | TGTGCCAGCAGCTTAACAACGGGAGGGCTCTCCTACGAGCAGTACTTC
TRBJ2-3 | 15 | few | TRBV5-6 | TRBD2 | CASSRGLGSTDTQYF | TGTGCCAGCAGCCGGGGACTAGGGAGCACAGATACGCAGTATTTT
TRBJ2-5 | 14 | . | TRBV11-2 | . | CASSLIADQETQYF | TGTGCCAGCAGCCTCATAGCCGACCAAGAGACCCAGTACTTC
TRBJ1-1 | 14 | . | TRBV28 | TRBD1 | CASRVGTANTEAFF | TGTGCCAGCAGGGTAGGGACAGCCAACACTGAAGCTTTCTTT
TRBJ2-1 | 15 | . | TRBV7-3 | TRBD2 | CASSLTPSGSNEQFF | TGTGCCAGCAGCTTAACCCCTAGCGGGAGCAATGAGCAGTTCTTC
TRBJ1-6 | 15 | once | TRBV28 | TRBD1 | CASSSLRGQGSPLHF | TGTGCCAGCAGTTCTCTACGAGGACAGGGATCACCCCTCCACTTT
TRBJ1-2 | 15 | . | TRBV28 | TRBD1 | CASRSGTGGFYGYTF | TGTGCCAGCAGGTCCGGGACAGGGGGATTCTATGGCTACACCTTC
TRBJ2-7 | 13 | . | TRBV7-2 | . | CASSFEVIYEQYF | TGTGCCAGCAGCTTTGAGGTGATCTACGAGCAGTACTTC
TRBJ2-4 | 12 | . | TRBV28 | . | CASSLNRNIQYF | TGTGCCAGCAGTTTAAACCGGAACATTCAGTACTTC
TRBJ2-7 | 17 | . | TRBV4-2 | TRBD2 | CASSQGRRTSGSHEQYF | TGTGCCAGCAGCCAAGGTCGTCGGACTAGCGGGAGCCACGAGCAGTACTTC
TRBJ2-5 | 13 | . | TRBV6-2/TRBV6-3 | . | CASSYPGQETQYF | TGTGCCAGCAGTTATCCCGGCCAAGAGACCCAGTACTTC